These 28 T cell receptor beta chains originate from one sample sequenced in a study of blood T cells in healthy people across ages. The second PCR ran about 7 to 12 cycles with a sample-barcoded 5' primer and J-beta primers. MiXCR was run by TCRdb on the 5' RACE reads, yielding one entry per CDR3 protein. The sample carries over a million distinct CDR3 sequences, 35% to 50% recorded once. Specimen: blood. Receptor source: a woman aged 55-75 years in good health.

The chain joins TRBV7-9 to TRBJ1-4; no definite D call. Trimming took off 5 bases at V and 8 bases at J, with 24 bases between the two ends. The germline V gene has CDR1 SEHNR and CDR2 FQNEAQ (reference sequence). This CDR3 comprises 17 residues. CDR3 amino acids: CASSPIRRSGRGEKLFF. CDR3 sequence (DNA): TGTGCCAGCAGCCCCATTAGAAGGTCGGGAAGAGGCGAAAAACTGTTTTTT.

The chain links TRBV7-9 to TRBJ1-6; 8 bases match TRBD1. The CDR3 spans 18 residues. V lost 3 bases and J lost 0; bases outside the gene matches: 7. Per germline, CDR1 SEHNR and CDR2 FQNEAQ (reference sequence). The CDR3 loop reads CASSFADRGGSYNSPLHF. CDR3 DNA sequence: TGTGCCAGCAGCTTCGCTGACAGGGGAGGCTCCTATAATTCACCCCTCCACTTT.

This clonotype was seen more than once but under ten times. V and J are TRBV5-5 and TRBJ2-7; the D is unclear. V lost 0 bases and J 4 bases, leaving 14 bases between the germline ends. The germline CDR1 and CDR2 sequences are SGHKS and YYEKEE (reference sequence). This CDR3 spans 15 amino acids. Here the CDR3 DNA reads TGTGCCAGCAGCTTGGGGTTAGACCAAAGGTACGAGCAGTACTTC. The encoded protein is CASSLGLDQRYEQYF. Together with reference TRBV5-5 and TRBJ2-7, the CDR3 gives the full variable domain: DAGVTQSPTHLIKTRGQQVTLRCSPISGHKSVSWYQQVLGQGPQFIFQYYEKEERGRGNFPDRFSARQFPNYSSELNVNALLLGDSALYLCASSLGLDQRYEQYFGPGTRLTVT.

This clonotype was recorded many times. The chain employs TRBV11-2 and TRBJ2-7, with 9 bases fitting TRBD1. V lost 1 base and J lost 2; bases outside the gene matches: 9. CDR1 and CDR2 (germline): SGHAT, FQNNGV. The CDR3 covers 17 residues. CDR3 sequence reads: CASSLGTGAFRAYEQYF. In DNA form, the CDR3 reads TGTGCCAGCAGCTTAGGGACAGGGGCATTTCGTGCCTACGAGCAGTACTTC. Full variable domain (outside the CDR3, taken from reference TRBV11-2 and TRBJ2-7): EAGVAQSPRYKIIEKRQSVAFWCNPISGHATLYWYQQILGQGPKLLIQFQNNGVVDDSQLPKDRFSAERLKGVDSTLKIQPAKLEDSAVYLCASSLGTGAFRAYEQYFGPGTRLTVT.

The chain employs TRBV12-3 or TRBV12-4 and TRBJ2-7, with TRBD2 identical over 8 bases. The ends lost 4 bases at V and 2 bases at J; junction bases unmatched: 7. The CDR3 totals 15 residues. CDR3 sequence: CASSSRGAGAYEQYF. In DNA, the CDR3 is TGTGCCAGCAGTTCTCGTGGAGCGGGAGCCTACGAGCAGTACTTC.

The rearrangement uses TRBV15 and TRBJ2-4; D not certain. Trimming removed 5 bases from V and 1 base from J, with 9 bases in between. The CDR3 is made up of 14 amino acids. The V gene's germline CDR1 is LNHNV and CDR2 YYDKDF (reference sequence). CDR3 region: CATSGIGAKNIQYF. CDR3 bases: TGTGCCACCAGCGGAATTGGGGCCAAAAACATTCAGTACTTC.

This rearrangement joins TRBV7-9 to TRBJ2-7; 10 nucleotides match TRBD2. V gave up 0 bases and J gave up 0 bases; unmatched junction bases: 11. This CDR3 is 19 amino acids long. CDR1 is SEHNR, CDR2 FQNEAQ, per germline (reference sequence). The CDR3 DNA reads TGTGCCAGCAGCTTAGCCGGGACTAGCGCGACCAGGAGCTCCTACGAGCAGTACTTC. This encodes CASSLAGTSATRSSYEQYF.

As concerns this clonotype: Relative to the germline gene, one junction end is altered; a read error may explain this. J is TRBJ2-5 and V is TRBV11-2; no clear D. The J call may be mistaken, given a closer DNA end match to TRBJ2-7. Germline CDR1 and CDR2: SGHAT and FQNNGV. CDR3 length: 14 residues. CDR3 DNA sequence: TGTGTCAGCAGCTTAGGCGGATCTATCTACGAGCAGTACTTC. The encoded protein is CVSSLGGSIYEQYF.

V gene TRBV18 combines with J gene TRBJ2-7, with D maybe TRBD1 (5 bases). V lost 0 bases and J 6 bases, leaving 15 bases between the germline ends. Germline V CDR1 and CDR2: KGHSH, LQKENI. The CDR3 totals 15 residues. CDR3 nucleotides: TGTGCCAGCTCACCACCGGGCAGGGATTCGTCCGAGCAGTACTTC. It is translated as CASSPPGRDSSEQYF.

This clonotype was recorded only once. A read error may explain this, as a much larger clone is one base away. The V and J genes are TRBV5-1 and TRBJ2-4; TRBD2 matches 10 bases. The closer fit of TRBJ2-7 to the DNA end suggests the J call may be wrong. Germline lookup yields CDR1 SGHRS and CDR2 YFSETQ. The CDR3 has 16 residues. The CDR3 loop reads CASSVAGVAGGYEQYF. CDR3 bases: TGCGCCAGCAGCGTGGCCGGGGTAGCGGGAGGCTACGAGCAGTACTTC.

This clonotype appeared a few times. The CDR3 nucleotides are TGTGCCAGCAGTTACTCACTTCTGGGCCGAGGAGATGAGCAGTTCTTC. Translated: CASSYSLLGRGDEQFF. The chain uses TRBV6-2 or TRBV6-3 and TRBJ2-1; D is ambiguous. The V end lost 0 bases, the J end lost 8 bases, and 17 bases lay between the germline ends. The CDR3 consists of 16 residues. Germline loops: CDR1 MNHEY, CDR2 SVGEGT.

The sample holds a few counts of this clonotype. This rearrangement joins TRBV7-9 to TRBJ2-1; 11 nucleotides agree with TRBD2. The J segment lost 0 bases and the V segment lost 2 bases, leaving 6 bases of the junction unmatched. Germline CDR1 and CDR2: SEHNR and FQNEAQ (reference sequence). The CDR3 contains 18 residues. The CDR3, as DNA: TGTGCCAGCAGCTTACCCCTCACTAGCGGGAGCTCCTACAATGAGCAGTTCTTC. Protein sequence: CASSLPLTSGSSYNEQFF. Looking up the rest from reference TRBV7-9 and TRBJ2-1 gives the full variable domain: DTGVSQNPRHKITKRGQNVTFRCDPISEHNRLYWYRQTLGQGPEFLTYFQNEAQLEKSRLLSDRFSAERPKGSFSTLEIQRTEQGDSAMYLCASSLPLTSGSSYNEQFFGPGTRLTVL.

This clonotype came up a few times. This rearrangement joins TRBV28 to TRBJ1-1, with 9 bases that match TRBD1. The V gene's germline CDR1 is MDHEN and CDR2 SYDVKM. This CDR3 has 17 residues. After removal of 5 bases from V and 0 bases from J, the junction contained 10 bases not matched to a gene. The CDR3 nucleotides are TGTGCCAGCAGTCAGCGGCGGACAGGGGACCTGAACACTGAAGCTTTCTTT. Amino acids: CASSQRRTGDLNTEAFF.

This sequence joins TRBV29-1 and TRBJ2-3; 9 bases match TRBD2. CDR3 length: 15 amino acids. Germline loops: CDR1 SQVTM, CDR2 ANQGSEA. Trimming took 2 bases from V and 10 from J; bases not matched to a gene: 13. The CDR3 bases are TGCAGCGTTGAATCCTGGCGGGAGGGCCTAAGTTCGCAGTATTTT. Its protein is CSVESWREGLSSQYF.

This clonotype was seen only a few times. The V gene is TRBV12-5, the J gene TRBJ1-1; D may be TRBD1 (5 bases). The CDR3 has 12 amino acids. In germline, CDR1 is LGHNT, CDR2 FRNRAP. The germline V and J ends were trimmed by 4 bases and 6 bases, with 9 bases remaining between them. This CDR3 is CASGSGLSEAFF. The CDR3 region has the DNA TGTGCTAGTGGTTCGGGACTGTCTGAAGCTTTCTTT.

V usage is TRBV7-3 and J usage is TRBJ2-3; possibly TRBD2 for D (6 bases). Germline CDR1 SGHTA, CDR2 FQGTGA. The germline V and J ends were trimmed by 4 bases and 0 bases, with 17 bases remaining between them. The CDR3 totals 17 residues. The CDR3 region is CASSSPGPGTSTDTQYF. The CDR3 DNA is TGTGCCAGCAGCTCCCCGGGGCCAGGGACTAGCACAGATACGCAGTATTTT.

This clonotype was detected a few times. The chain combines TRBV10-3 with TRBJ2-7, with D unclear. The length of the CDR3 is 16 residues. Germline V CDR1 and CDR2: ENHRY, SYGVKD. V was shortened by 0 bases and J by 1 base, with 13 bases between the two germline ends. CDR3 in amino acids: CAISESGQAPSYEQYF. DNA for the CDR3: TGTGCCATCAGTGAGTCAGGGCAGGCCCCATCCTACGAGCAGTACTTC.

This clonotype came up a few times. The chain links TRBV27 to TRBJ1-6; D unclear. V was cut by 4 bases and J by 5 bases, with 6 bases left in between. This CDR3 comprises 13 residues. Looked up from germline, CDR1 is MNHEY and CDR2 is SMNVEV (reference sequence). CDR3: CASSSADNSPLHF. The CDR3, as DNA: TGTGCCAGCAGTTCCGCAGATAATTCACCCCTCCACTTT.

V and J are TRBV20-1 and TRBJ2-5; D is unclear. CDR1 is DFQATT, CDR2 SNEGSKA, per germline (reference sequence). The CDR3 has 15 amino acids. V lost 1 base and J 1 base, leaving 13 bases between the germline ends. The CDR3 loop is CSARGAREVQETQYF. CDR3 DNA: TGCAGTGCTAGAGGGGCTAGAGAGGTCCAAGAGACCCAGTACTTC.

The J gene is TRBJ1-6, the V gene TRBV27, with TRBD1 matching over 10 bases. V gave up 7 bases and J gave up 8 bases; unmatched junction bases: 5. This CDR3 has 14 residues. The germline V gene has CDR1 MNHEY and CDR2 SMNVEV (reference sequence). The CDR3 reads CASTRDRGYSPLHF. As DNA, the CDR3 is TGTGCCAGCACCCGGGACAGGGGTTATTCACCCCTCCACTTT.

This chain joins TRBV20-1 and TRBJ2-5; 8 positions match TRBD2. CDR3 length equals 15 residues. Germline V gene lookup returns CDR1 DFQATT and CDR2 SNEGSKA (reference sequence). V was pared by 6 bases and J by 11 bases, with 20 bases of the junction left unmatched. This CDR3 is CSATGGMAGRNEQYF. The DNA for the CDR3 is TGCAGTGCCACGGGGGGGATGGCGGGAAGGAATGAGCAGTACTTC.

The sample holds one count of this clonotype. The chain links TRBV3-1 to TRBJ2-7; D could derive from TRBD1 or TRBD2 (6 bases each). Trimming took 4 bases from V and 7 from J, leaving 20 bases between them. Germline CDR1 reads LGHDT; CDR2 reads YNNKEL (reference sequence). The CDR3 runs 15 residues. The CDR3 DNA sequence: TGTGCCAGCAGCCCGGAAAGGGGGGATTACAATGAGCAGTACTTC. Translated, it gives CASSPERGDYNEQYF.

The chain couples TRBV11-2 to TRBJ2-7; TRBD2 matches at 8 bases. The CDR3 extends over 16 amino acids. V gave up 5 bases and J gave up 3 bases; unmatched junction bases: 12. Germline V gene sequence: CDR1 SGHAT, CDR2 FQNNGV. CDR3 bases: TGTGCCAGCAGCGACGGGGGGGGTGCCCCCCTCTACGAGCAGTACTTC. Amino acid sequence: CASSDGGGAPLYEQYF.

The chain uses TRBV18 and TRBJ2-4; D gene uncertain. TRBJ2-7 explains the end of the DNA better; the J call may be wrong. The germline V gene encodes CDR1 KGHSH and CDR2 LQKENI. The CDR3 is 15 amino acids. CDR3: CASSPIRAVEYEQYF. The CDR3 DNA reads as TGTGCCAGCTCACCAATAAGGGCTGTAGAGTACGAGCAGTACTTC.

This clonotype was observed at least ten times. The genes are TRBV29-1 and TRBJ2-7; the D gene is possibly TRBD1 (6 bases). Germline V CDR1 and CDR2: SQVTM, ANQGSEA. The CDR3 loop spans 13 amino acids. Deletions cut 1 base from V and 3 bases from J, with 10 bases between. CDR3 residues: CSVEGQVSYEQYF. The CDR3 DNA reads as TGCAGCGTTGAAGGACAGGTCAGCTACGAGCAGTACTTC.

This clonotype turned up a few times. J is TRBJ1-4 and V is TRBV12-3 or TRBV12-4; TRBD1 matches 7 bases. The CDR3 extends over 13 amino acids. V shed 6 bases, J shed 8 bases, and the junction held 6 bases outside the gene matches. In DNA, the CDR3 is TGTGCCAGCAGCCGGACAGGAGGCGAAAAACTGTTTTTT. This translates into CASSRTGGEKLFF.

This clonotype was observed a few times. The rearrangement joins TRBV9 to TRBJ2-5; D possibly matches TRBD1 or TRBD2 (5 bases each). CDR1 and CDR2 from the germline V gene are SGDLS and YYNGEE. This CDR3 region has 14 residues. The V and J ends lost 4 bases and 5 bases respectively, with 15 bases between them. The CDR3 protein is CASSLRDLRETQYF. CDR3 in DNA: TGTGCCAGCAGCCTCCGGGACCTGAGGGAGACCCAGTACTTC.

This chain joins TRBV9 and TRBJ2-3; TRBD2 might be the D (5 bases). In germline, CDR1 is SGDLS, CDR2 YYNGEE. There are 16 residues in the CDR3. V dropped 0 bases and J dropped 1 base, with 12 bases sitting between them. The CDR3 bases are TGTGCCAGCAGCGTAGGAGGCTCCGGGGGCACAGATACGCAGTATTTT. Protein product: CASSVGGSGGTDTQYF.